These 17 T cell receptor beta chains originate from one sample sequenced in a study of blood T cells in healthy people across ages. A J-beta primer mix and a sample-barcoded 5' primer were used in a second PCR of about 6 to 12 cycles. TCRdb re-called the 5' RACE reads with MiXCR, one entry per CDR3 protein. Altogether around 1.1 million distinct CDR3 sequences are present, under 40% being singletons, with the ten largest covering around 13%. The sample consisted of blood. The receptors derive from a young man in good health.

This clonotype occurred once. The genes are TRBV12-3 or TRBV12-4 and TRBJ1-1; D is uncertain. The CDR3 runs 14 residues. The ends were cut back, 7 bases at V and 5 bases at J, with 17 bases in the middle. The CDR3 loop is CASIPGPAGTEAFF. The CDR3 nucleotides read TGTGCCAGCATCCCCGGTCCTGCGGGAACTGAAGCTTTCTTT.

V is TRBV5-6 and J is TRBJ1-2; D is undetermined. Germline V gene lookup returns CDR1 SGHDT and CDR2 YYEEEE. V was clipped by 4 bases and J by 8 bases, with 12 bases between them. The CDR3 consists of 12 residues. CDR3 sequence reads: CASSLSHNGYTF. The DNA of the CDR3 is TGTGCCAGCAGCCTTTCTCATAACGGCTACACCTTC.

The J gene is TRBJ2-4, the V gene TRBV20-1; TRBD1 aligns across 9 bases. The end of the DNA aligns better with TRBJ2-7, so the J call may be wrong. CDR1 DFQATT and CDR2 SNEGSKA come from the germline V gene (reference sequence). The CDR3 sequence is 16 residues long. The CDR3 DNA reads TGCAGTGCTTCTATGCCCGACAGGGGGGTTTCCTACGAGCAGTACTTC. This translates into CSASMPDRGVSYEQYF.

This clonotype has only a few counts. V gene TRBV18 combines with J gene TRBJ2-7; 10 nucleotides line up with TRBD1. The germline V gene encodes CDR1 KGHSH and CDR2 LQKENI. This CDR3 is built from 15 residues. V was clipped by 3 bases and J by 3 bases; unmatched bases: 5. This CDR3 is CASSPRTGGVYEQYF. DNA for the CDR3: TGTGCCAGCTCACCGCGGACAGGGGGAGTCTACGAGCAGTACTTC.

The rearrangement joins TRBV5-1 to TRBJ2-1; either TRBD1 or TRBD2 may fit D (6 bases each). Trimming removed 4 bases at V and 0 bases at J, with 17 bases between. The CDR3 covers 17 residues. Germline V gene data show CDR1 as SGHRS and CDR2 as YFSETQ. The CDR3 DNA reads as TGCGCCAGCAGCAAGAATGAGGGGGGAAGCTCCTACAATGAGCAGTTCTTC. Its protein is CASSKNEGGSSYNEQFF. Full variable domain (remainder filled in from reference TRBV5-1 and TRBJ2-1): KAGVTQTPRYLIKTRGQQVTLSCSPISGHRSVSWYQQTPGQGLQFLFEYFSETQRNKGNFPGRFSGRQFSNSRSEMNVSTLELGDSALYLCASSKNEGGSSYNEQFFGPGTRLTVL.

The chain is built from TRBV9 and TRBJ1-1, with 9 nucleotides matching TRBD1. Germline CDR1 SGDLS, CDR2 YYNGEE. V shed 1 base, J shed 5 bases, and the junction held 9 bases outside the gene matches. The CDR3 spans 16 residues. CDR3: CASSVSGTGLITEAFF. CDR3 coding DNA: TGTGCCAGCAGCGTATCCGGGACAGGGTTAATTACTGAAGCTTTCTTT.

The J gene is TRBJ1-6, the V gene TRBV29-1, with D unclear. Germline-derived CDR1 and CDR2 are SQVTM and ANQGSEA. CDR3 length equals 10 residues. The CDR3 here is CTAPYSPLHF. The CDR3 coding sequence is TGCACCGCTCCTTATTCACCCCTCCACTTT.

Many counts were recorded for this clonotype. The chain couples TRBV10-3 to TRBJ1-2; no definite D call. Germline CDR1 and CDR2: ENHRY and SYGVKD. The CDR3 contains 13 residues. Deletions cut 2 bases from V and 5 bases from J, with 9 bases between. CDR3 bases: TGTGCCATCAGTGAGAGGGCCGTATATGGCTACACCTTC. Residues: CAISERAVYGYTF.

The chain links TRBV20-1 to TRBJ1-5; 7 nucleotides line up with TRBD1. The J segment lost 4 bases and the V segment lost 3 bases, leaving 9 bases of the junction unmatched. Per germline, CDR1 DFQATT and CDR2 SNEGSKA (reference sequence). The CDR3 has 15 residues. Here the CDR3 reads CSASAEQGRNQPQHF. The CDR3 nucleotides read TGCAGTGCTAGCGCCGAACAGGGGCGAAATCAGCCCCAGCATTTT.

Remarks on this clonotype: One junction end disagrees with the germline gene, perhaps due to a read error. This rearrangement joins TRBV7-2 to TRBJ1-1; perhaps TRBD1 as D (5 bases). The germline V gene encodes CDR1 SGHTA and CDR2 FQGNSA. The CDR3 has 14 residues. In nucleotides, the CDR3 is TGTGCCAGCAGCTTAGTACGGGGGGAATGTCAAGCTTACTTT. Residues: CASSLVRGECQAYF.

The genes are TRBV27 and TRBJ2-3; D gene uncertain. This CDR3 comprises 14 residues. In germline, CDR1 is MNHEY, CDR2 SMNVEV (reference sequence). With 2 bases removed from V and 4 bases from J, the gap between germline ends came to 10 bases. In nucleotides, the CDR3 is TGTGCCAGCAGTTTACGGCTAGAGGCAGATACGCAGTATTTT. Translating gives CASSLRLEADTQYF.

This clonotype has a single count. The rearrangement uses TRBV2 and TRBJ2-2; D gene ambiguous. The V and J ends lost 6 bases and 4 bases respectively, with 18 bases between them. This CDR3 comprises 16 residues. Germline V gives CDR1 SNHLY, CDR2 FYNNEI. The CDR3 DNA reads TGTGCCAGCAGCGACCCTGTAGGGTTCCTCACCGGGGAGCTGTTTTTT. It encodes CASSDPVGFLTGELFF.

The rearrangement joins TRBV6-1 to TRBJ1-1, with 10 positions matching TRBD1. CDR3 length: 17 amino acids. V was clipped by 10 bases and J by 1 base; unmatched bases: 15. The germline V gene encodes CDR1 MNHNS and CDR2 SASEGT. The CDR3 protein is CATLDRGRWGKNTEAFF. The CDR3 DNA is TGTGCCACCCTAGACAGGGGGCGATGGGGTAAGAACACTGAAGCTTTCTTT.

The V and J genes are TRBV25-1 and TRBJ1-1; unclear D gene. V dropped 6 bases and J dropped 6 bases, with 14 bases sitting between them. The CDR3 covers 13 residues. Germline CDR1 is MGHDK and CDR2 is SYGVNS. The CDR3 region is CASSGLGWAEAFF. The DNA for the CDR3 is TGTGCCAGCAGCGGACTTGGGTGGGCTGAAGCTTTCTTT.

Points on this clonotype: The junction does not match germline at one end; this may be a read error. The V gene is TRBV20-1, the J gene TRBJ1-1; D gene ambiguous. Germline CDR1 is DFQATT and CDR2 is SNEGSKA (reference sequence). This CDR3 is built from 12 residues. As DNA, the CDR3 is TGCAGTGTTAGACCCGGGAACACTGAAGCTTTCTTT. It encodes CSVRPGNTEAFF.

The CDR3 DNA follows: TGTGCCAGCAGCGGGGGGTTTGGGAACACTGAAGCTTTCTTT. As protein: CASSGGFGNTEAFF. V usage is TRBV6-5 and J usage is TRBJ1-1, with a possible D match to TRBD1 (5 bases). The CDR3 has 14 residues. The germline gives CDR1 MNHEY, CDR2 SVGAGI. The ends were cut back, 6 bases at V and 1 base at J, with 12 bases in the middle.

Comments on this clonotype: One junction end disagrees with the germline gene, perhaps due to a read error. This chain uses TRBV19 with TRBJ1-1, with a possible D match to TRBD1 (5 bases). The CDR3 is 14 residues long. Germline CDR1 and CDR2: LNHDA and SQIVND (reference sequence). DNA for the CDR3: TGTGCCAATAGTGTCAGGGAGTACAACACTGAAGCTTTCTTT. It translates to CANSVREYNTEAFF.